The 14 T cell receptor beta chains listed next were all sequenced from one sample in a study of cytomegalovirus exposure and HLA in healthy donors. The PCR contained 60 Vbeta and 13 Jbeta primers. Libraries were prepared by immunoSEQ multiplex PCR; TCRdb keeps only in-frame clonotypes and omits some of them. This table holds 180,000 or so clones, 70% to 80% found once. Sequencing was done on a sample of PBMCs. Every receptor here comes from a female donor in good health and CMV-seronegative.

This sequence joins TRBV4-3 and TRBJ2-1, with a weak D call TRBD2 (6 bases). This CDR3 spans 17 amino acids. Trimming cost V 0 bases and J 7 bases, with 19 bases left between them. Germline V gene data show CDR1 as LGHNA and CDR2 as YSLEER. The CDR3: CASSQDILARSLNEQFF. In nucleotides, the CDR3 is TGCGCCAGCAGCCAAGATATCCTAGCGAGGTCATTAAATGAGCAGTTCTTC.

This clone showed up just a few times. This chain uses TRBV30 with TRBJ1-5; D remains ambiguous. In germline, CDR1 is GTSNPN, CDR2 SVGIG (reference sequence). V was pared by 5 bases and J by 8 bases, with 10 bases between. The CDR3 extends over 11 amino acids. The CDR3 here is CAWGVVEPQHF. The CDR3 nucleotides are TGTGCCTGGGGAGTGGTGGAGCCCCAGCATTTT.

The chain links TRBV30 to TRBJ1-6; D perhaps matches TRBD1 (5 bases). There are 14 residues in the CDR3. Germline values: CDR1 GTSNPN, CDR2 SVGIG (reference sequence). Trimming took off 0 bases at V and 9 bases at J, with 12 bases between the two ends. The CDR3 loop reads CAWSVRTWGSPLHF. Written as DNA, the CDR3 is TGTGCCTGGAGTGTACGGACATGGGGTTCACCCCTCCACTTT.

The chain uses TRBV7-6 and TRBJ1-2; 7 positions agree with TRBD1. V was clipped by 5 bases and J by 0 bases; unmatched bases: 6. There are 15 residues in the CDR3. The germline V gene encodes CDR1 SGHVS and CDR2 FNYEAQ. The CDR3 region has the DNA TGTGCCAGCAGCCAAGGGACAGCCGCTAACTATGGCTACACCTTC. This translates into CASSQGTAANYGYTF.

This chain uses TRBV18 with TRBJ1-2, with TRBD1 identical over 12 bases. The CDR3 has 17 residues. Trimming at V came to 3 bases and at J to 6 bases, leaving 11 bases not matched to a gene. CDR1 KGHSH and CDR2 LQKENI come from the germline V gene. DNA for the CDR3: TGTGCCAGCTCACCGGTGGCCGGGACAGGGGGCTTTGATGGCTACACCTTC. This encodes CASSPVAGTGGFDGYTF.

The chain uses TRBV7-9 and TRBJ1-5; D is unclear. Germline CDR1 reads SEHNR; CDR2 reads FQNEAQ (reference sequence). CDR3 length equals 12 residues. Trimming took 7 bases from V and 4 from J, leaving 8 bases between them. Written as DNA, the CDR3 is TGTGCCAGCACCCCGGGTAATCAGCCCCAGCATTTT. It codes for CASTPGNQPQHF.

The table lists this clone with a count of one. This rearrangement joins TRBV15 to TRBJ1-5, with D possibly TRBD1 on 6 matching bases. V lost 1 base to trimming and J lost 5 bases, with 12 bases between them. The V gene's germline CDR1 is LNHNV and CDR2 YYDKDF (reference sequence). This CDR3 has 15 residues. In nucleotides, the CDR3 is TGTGCCACCAGCAGAGTTGACAGGACCGATCAGCCCCAGCATTTT. It specifies CATSRVDRTDQPQHF.

V usage is TRBV19 and J usage is TRBJ2-1, with D uncertain. Germline V gives CDR1 LNHDA, CDR2 SQIVND (reference sequence). CDR3 length: 15 residues. Trimming took 2 bases from V and 0 from J, leaving 8 bases between them. The CDR3 protein is CASSISPSSYNEQFF. The CDR3 coding sequence is TGTGCCAGTAGTATAAGTCCGAGCTCCTACAATGAGCAGTTCTTC.

The CDR3 spells CASSAGRTYTQYF. Written as DNA, the CDR3 is TGTGCCAGCAGCGCGGGAAGAACATATACGCAGTATTTT. The chain uses TRBV11-2 and TRBJ2-3; tentative D call: TRBD2 (6 bases). CDR1 is SGHAT and CDR2 is FQNNGV in the germline V gene. Trimming left V 5 bases short and J 7 bases short, with 13 bases between. This CDR3 is 13 amino acids long.

V and J are TRBV2 and TRBJ2-4; tentative D call: TRBD1 (5 bases). Between the trimmed V and J ends, which lost 3 bases and 0 bases, there was a span of 12 bases. From germline, CDR1 is SNHLY and CDR2 FYNNEI. The CDR3 sequence is 16 residues long. CDR3 DNA sequence: TGTGCCAGCAGTGAGGTTGGGGCGCTAGCCAAAAACATTCAGTACTTC. This sequence encodes CASSEVGALAKNIQYF.

The chain links TRBV5-6 to TRBJ1-3, with 8 positions matching TRBD1. The CDR3 sequence is 18 residues long. The V gene's germline CDR1 is SGHDT and CDR2 YYEEEE. J lost 0 bases, V lost 0 bases, and 8 bases had no gene match. CDR3 residues: CASSLARTGSFSGNTIYF. The CDR3 DNA reads TGTGCCAGCAGCTTGGCTCGGACAGGGAGCTTCTCTGGAAACACCATATATTTT.

J is TRBJ2-1 and V is TRBV7-3; TRBD1 agrees at 9 bases. CDR3 length: 15 amino acids. Germline lookup yields CDR1 SGHTA and CDR2 FQGTGA. The V segment lost 4 bases and the J segment 5 bases; nucleotides outside the gene matches: 6. The DNA of the CDR3 is TGTGCCAGCAGCTCCACAGGGGGCCCCAACAATGAGCAGTTCTTC. It encodes CASSSTGGPNNEQFF.

This clone turned up a few times. The chain uses TRBV6-5 and TRBJ2-7; TRBD1 is a possible D gene (6 bases). V gave up 2 bases and J gave up 2 bases, with 10 bases separating them. The CDR3 contains 14 residues. Germline loops: CDR1 MNHEY, CDR2 SVGAGI. The CDR3 region has the DNA TGTGCCAGCAGTTACCGGGACACTGCCTACGAGCAGTACTTC. Protein: CASSYRDTAYEQYF.

This chain uses TRBV7-9 with TRBJ2-2; 8 bases match TRBD1. J was trimmed by 9 bases and V by 3 bases; bases with no gene match: 6. This CDR3 is 14 amino acids long. Germline V gene sequence: CDR1 SEHNR, CDR2 FQNEAQ (reference sequence). This chain's CDR3 is CASSFRQGRRELFF. CDR3 bases: TGTGCCAGCAGCTTCCGACAGGGGCGAAGGGAGCTGTTTTTT.